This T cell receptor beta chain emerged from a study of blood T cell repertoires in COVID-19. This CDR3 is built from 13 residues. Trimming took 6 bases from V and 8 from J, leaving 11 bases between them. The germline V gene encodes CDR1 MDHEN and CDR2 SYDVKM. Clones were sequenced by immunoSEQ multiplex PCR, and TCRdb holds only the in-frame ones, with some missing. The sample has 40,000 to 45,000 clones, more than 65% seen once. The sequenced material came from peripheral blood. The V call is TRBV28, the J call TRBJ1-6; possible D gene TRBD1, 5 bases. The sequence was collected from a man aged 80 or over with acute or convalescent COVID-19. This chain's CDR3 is CASSHRQYSPLHF. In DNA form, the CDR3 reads TGTGCCAGCAGCCACAGACAGTATTCACCCCTCCACTTT. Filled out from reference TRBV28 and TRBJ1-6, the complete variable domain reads DVKVTQSSRYLVKRTGEKVFLECVQDMDHENMFWYRQDPGLGLRLIYFSYDVKMKEKGDIPEGYSVSREKKERFSLILESASTNQTSMYLCASSHRQYSPLHFGNGTRLTVT.